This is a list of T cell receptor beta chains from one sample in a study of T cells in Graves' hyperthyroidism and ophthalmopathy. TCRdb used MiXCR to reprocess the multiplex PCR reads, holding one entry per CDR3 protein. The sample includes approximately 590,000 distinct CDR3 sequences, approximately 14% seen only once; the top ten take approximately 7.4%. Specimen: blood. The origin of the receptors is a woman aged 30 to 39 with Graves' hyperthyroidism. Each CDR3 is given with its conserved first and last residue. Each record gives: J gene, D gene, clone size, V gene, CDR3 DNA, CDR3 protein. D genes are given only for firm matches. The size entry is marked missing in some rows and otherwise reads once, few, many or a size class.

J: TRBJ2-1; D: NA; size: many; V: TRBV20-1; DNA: TGCAGTGCTAGAGATTCCGACAGGGAGGTGTTCTTC; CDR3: CSARDSDREVFF
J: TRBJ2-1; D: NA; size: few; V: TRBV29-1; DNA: TGCAGCGTTGAGTGGGCTAGAATGGGGAATCGGGCGGATTACAATGAGCAGTTCTTC; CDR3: CSVEWARMGNRADYNEQFF
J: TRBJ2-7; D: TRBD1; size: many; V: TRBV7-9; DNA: TGTGCCAGCAGCCCAGGGGACAGGGGAGATCTTTGGGAGCAGTACTTC; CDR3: CASSPGDRGDLWEQYF
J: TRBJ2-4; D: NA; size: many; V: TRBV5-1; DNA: TGCGCCAGCAGCTCCAACCCCCCCGGGGTGGACAAAAACATTCAGTACTTC; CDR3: CASSSNPPGVDKNIQYF
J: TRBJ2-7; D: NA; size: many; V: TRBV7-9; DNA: TGTGCCAGCAGCTCTACACGAGCCTACGAGCAGTACTTC; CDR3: CASSSTRAYEQYF
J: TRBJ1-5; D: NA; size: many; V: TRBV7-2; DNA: TGTGCCAGCAGCTTAGGGCAGCTTGGCAATCAGCCCCAGCATTTT; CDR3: CASSLGQLGNQPQHF
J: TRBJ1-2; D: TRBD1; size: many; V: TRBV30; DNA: TGTGCCTGGAGTTCAACAGGGGGCCCCCTCTATGGCTACACCTTC; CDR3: CAWSSTGGPLYGYTF
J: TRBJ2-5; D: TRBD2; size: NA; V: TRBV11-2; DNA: TGTGCCAGCAGCATTGGACTAGCGGGGGGGCGAGAGACCCAGTACTTC; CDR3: CASSIGLAGGRETQYF
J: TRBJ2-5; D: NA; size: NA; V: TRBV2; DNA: TGCGCCAGCAGTGAGTGGGCCGCGGGGACCCAGTACTTC; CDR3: CASSEWAAGTQYF
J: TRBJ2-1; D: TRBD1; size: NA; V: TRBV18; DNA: TGTGCCAGCAGGCCGGGACAGGGGGCAAACGAGCAGTTCTTC; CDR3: CASRPGQGANEQFF
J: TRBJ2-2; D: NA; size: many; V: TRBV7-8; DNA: TGTGCCAGCAGCTTAGTCCAGAGGGGCGGGGAGCTGTTTTTT; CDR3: CASSLVQRGGELFF
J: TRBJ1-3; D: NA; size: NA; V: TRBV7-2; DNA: TGTGCCAGCAGCCTCGGGGTAGATGGCGACACCATATATTTT; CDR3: CASSLGVDGDTIYF
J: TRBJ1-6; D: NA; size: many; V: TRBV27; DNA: TGTGCCAGCAGTCCGAGCTCCTATAATTCACCCCTCCACTTT; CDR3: CASSPSSYNSPLHF
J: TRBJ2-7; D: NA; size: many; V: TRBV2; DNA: TGTGCCAGCAGTGAAGATTTTAGCGGCGTCACATTACCCTACGAGCAGTACTTC; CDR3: CASSEDFSGVTLPYEQYF
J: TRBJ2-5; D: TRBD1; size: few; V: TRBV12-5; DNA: TGTGCTAGTGGTAGGACAGGGGGCAGGGAGACCCAGTACTTC; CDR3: CASGRTGGRETQYF
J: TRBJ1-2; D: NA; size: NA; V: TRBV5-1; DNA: TGTGCCAGCAGCTTAAATTTTGGAGGGAACTATGGCTACACCTTC; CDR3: CASSLNFGGNYGYTF
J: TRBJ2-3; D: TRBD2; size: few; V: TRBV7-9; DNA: TGTGCCAGTGCGCGGACTAGTCGACAGGATACGCAGTATTTT; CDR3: CASARTSRQDTQYF
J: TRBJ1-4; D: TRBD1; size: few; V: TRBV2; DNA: TGTGCCAGCATTAGGGACAGGCTTGCAACTAATGAAAAACTGTTTTTT; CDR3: CASIRDRLATNEKLFF
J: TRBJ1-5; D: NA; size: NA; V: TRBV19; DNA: TGTGCCACCCTACCGCGGCAAGGAGTGGAGCCCCAGCATTTT; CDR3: CATLPRQGVEPQHF
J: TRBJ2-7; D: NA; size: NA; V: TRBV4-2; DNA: TGTGCCAGCAGCCAAGAAATGAGCTCCTACGAGCAGTACTTC; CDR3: CASSQEMSSYEQYF
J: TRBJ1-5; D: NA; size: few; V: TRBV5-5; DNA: TGTGCCAGCAGCCCGGATACAGGGTTGTGGAATCAGCCCCAGCATTTT; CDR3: CASSPDTGLWNQPQHF
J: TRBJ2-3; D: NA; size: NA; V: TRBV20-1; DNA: TGCAGTGCTAGACGGGGAGGCACAGATACGCAGTATTTT; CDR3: CSARRGGTDTQYF
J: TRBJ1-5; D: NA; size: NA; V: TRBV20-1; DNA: TGCAGTGCTATAGAGAGACAGGTCAATCAGCCCCAGCATTTT; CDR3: CSAIERQVNQPQHF
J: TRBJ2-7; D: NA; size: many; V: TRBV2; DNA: TGTGCCAGCAGTGAAGGGACCGTGACCTACGAGCAGTACTTC; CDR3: CASSEGTVTYEQYF
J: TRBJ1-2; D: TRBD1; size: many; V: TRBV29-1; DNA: TGCAGCGTCCGAGACAGGGGTCCTGGCTACACCTTC; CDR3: CSVRDRGPGYTF
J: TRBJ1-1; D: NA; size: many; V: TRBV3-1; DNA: TGTGCCAGCAGCCAAGAAGGGGGTCCCACTGAAGCTTTCTTT; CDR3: CASSQEGGPTEAFF